The 8 T cell receptor beta chains below all came from one sample that was sequenced in a study of blood T cell repertoires in COVID-19. Generated by immunoSEQ multiplex PCR, the TCRdb table keeps only in-frame clones and is missing some. The sample has 100,000 to 150,000 clones; about 85% are singletons. The material sequenced was peripheral blood. The source is a man between 60 and 75 years old with acute or convalescent COVID-19.

The V gene is TRBV5-1, the J gene TRBJ2-1; D possibly corresponds to TRBD1 (6 bases). Germline CDR1 and CDR2: SGHRS and YFSETQ. The CDR3 is 14 amino acids. V gave up 0 bases and J gave up 7 bases, with 11 bases separating them. CDR3 loop: CASSLGDRNNEQFF. In nucleotides, the CDR3 is TGCGCCAGCAGCTTGGGTGACAGGAATAATGAGCAGTTCTTC.

The rearrangement joins TRBV30 to TRBJ2-7; D may be TRBD2 (6 bases). The V end lost 0 bases, the J end lost 3 bases, and 12 bases lay between the germline ends. This CDR3 spans 14 amino acids. Germline lookup yields CDR1 GTSNPN and CDR2 SVGIG (reference sequence). The CDR3 loop is CAWSVRAGSYEQYF. CDR3 coding DNA: TGTGCCTGGAGTGTAAGGGCGGGAAGCTACGAGCAGTACTTC.

This rearrangement joins TRBV6-1 to TRBJ2-3, with TRBD2 matching over 7 bases. Germline values: CDR1 MNHNS, CDR2 SASEGT. V dropped 0 bases and J dropped 9; count of bases not matched to a gene: 6. There are 14 residues in the CDR3. DNA of the CDR3: TGTGCCAGCAGTGAAGCGCTCGGGACTACGACGCAGTATTTT. Its protein product is CASSEALGTTTQYF.

This rearrangement joins TRBV10-3 to TRBJ2-7, with D maybe TRBD1 (6 bases). CDR1 is ENHRY and CDR2 is SYGVKD in the germline V gene. The CDR3 sequence is 14 residues long. V dropped 7 bases and J dropped 7 bases, with 20 bases sitting between them. Here the CDR3 DNA reads TGTGCCATCAACAGGGACCCCTTGGGTGAAGAGCAGTACTTC. Protein product: CAINRDPLGEEQYF.

This rearrangement joins TRBV21-1 to TRBJ1-5. TRBV21-1 is designated a pseudogene. The CDR3 spans 15 residues. CDR3 loop: CASSKGEDQNQPQHF. CDR3 DNA sequence: TGTGCCAGCAGCAAAGGGGAGGACCAGAATCAGCCCCAGCATTTT.

J is TRBJ2-7 and V is TRBV28; 9 nucleotides match TRBD2. CDR3 size: 14 residues. Germline loops: CDR1 MDHEN, CDR2 SYDVKM. The J segment lost 3 bases and the V segment lost 7 bases, leaving 7 bases of the junction unmatched. The CDR3 loop is CASKVASGIYEQYF. In DNA, the CDR3 is TGTGCCAGCAAGGTCGCTAGCGGGATCTACGAGCAGTACTTC.

There are a few counts of this clone. This chain connects TRBV11-2 to TRBJ1-3, with D perhaps TRBD1 (6 bases). Trimming took off 1 base at V and 2 bases at J, with 12 bases between the two ends. Looked up from germline, CDR1 is SGHAT and CDR2 is FQNNGV. The CDR3 spans 16 residues. CDR3 in amino acids: CASSLAYRDAGNTIYF. The DNA of the CDR3 is TGTGCCAGCAGCTTAGCTTACAGGGATGCTGGAAACACCATATATTTT.

The rearrangement links TRBV18 to TRBJ2-7, with D possibly TRBD1 on 6 matching bases. Germline V gene sequence: CDR1 KGHSH, CDR2 LQKENI. CDR3 size: 15 residues. V was trimmed by 4 bases and J by 5 bases, leaving 18 bases between them. The CDR3 is CASSRLPGHTNEQYF. As DNA, the CDR3 is TGTGCCAGCTCACGACTTCCGGGACACACCAACGAGCAGTACTTC. The full variable domain, with the rest looked up from reference TRBV18 and TRBJ2-7, is NAGVMQNPRHLVRRRGQEARLRCSPMKGHSHVYWYRQLPEEGLKFMVYLQKENIIDESGMPKERFSAEFPKEGPSILRIQQVVRGDSAAYFCASSRLPGHTNEQYFGPGTRLTVT.